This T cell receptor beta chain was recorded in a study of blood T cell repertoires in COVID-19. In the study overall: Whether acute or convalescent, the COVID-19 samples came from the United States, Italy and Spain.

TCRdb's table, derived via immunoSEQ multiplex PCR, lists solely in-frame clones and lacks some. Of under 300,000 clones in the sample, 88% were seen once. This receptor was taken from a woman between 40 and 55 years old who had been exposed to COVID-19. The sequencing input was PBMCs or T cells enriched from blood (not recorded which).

The CDR3, as DNA: TGTGCCATCCAAGCGGGCACCGGGGAGCTGTTTTTT. Its translation is CAIQAGTGELFF. The chain employs TRBV10-3 and TRBJ2-2; a possible D gene is TRBD2 (6 bases). Per the germline V gene, CDR1 is ENHRY and CDR2 is SYGVKD. This CDR3 is built from 12 residues. V was cut by 8 bases and J by 4 bases, with 8 bases left in between.